The clone carrying this TCR beta chain showed up just once. What it recognizes is unknown. This entry belongs to a study of siplizumab effects on memory and regulatory T cells. Study results and limitations: Mappable alloreactive CD4+ clones averaged approximately 67% Treg-derived with siplizumab versus around 25% in controls.

TCRdb's copy holds only in-frame clones and misses some; the assay was immunoSEQ multiplex PCR. Of about 100,000 clones detected, 80% to 95% appear once; the ten largest clones hold 2.6%. CDR1 and CDR2 from the germline V gene are SGHNT and YYREEE (reference sequence). This CDR3 spans 17 amino acids. Trimming cost V 0 bases and J 0 bases, with 14 bases left between them. The sequence derives from a human donor in good health. Some clones in this sample may be carry-over from other donors' samples. The sequencing input was CD4+ T cells sorted from blood. This chain links TRBV5-4 with TRBJ2-3; unclear D gene. The CDR3 is CASSLAGPRVSTDTQYF. CDR3 sequence (DNA): TGTGCCAGCAGCTTGGCCGGGCCTAGGGTTAGCACAGATACGCAGTATTTT.